These 17 T cell receptor beta chains share one sample of origin, sequenced in a study of cytomegalovirus exposure and HLA in healthy donors. The PCR contained 60 Vbeta and 13 Jbeta primers. The method was immunoSEQ multiplex PCR; TCRdb's version includes in-frame clones alone and lacks a portion of them. The table lists about 93,000 clones, around 76% of them singletons. The sequenced sample consisted of PBMCs. The receptors derive from a man between 25 and 39 years old in good health and CMV-seronegative.

The chain recombines TRBV6-6 with TRBJ2-1, with D uncertain. V lost 6 bases and J 10 bases, leaving 19 bases between the germline ends. Germline loops: CDR1 MNHNY, CDR2 SVGAGI (reference sequence). This CDR3 comprises 14 residues. The CDR3 loop reads CASRTTGSRQEQFF. CDR3 nucleotide sequence: TGTGCCAGCAGAACGACCGGGTCCCGGCAAGAGCAGTTCTTC.

The CDR3 region has the DNA TGCAGCGCTGGGGGGGACTTTAATAACGAGCAGTACTTC. Its protein is CSAGGDFNNEQYF. The chain has TRBV29-1 and TRBJ2-7; 7 nucleotides align to TRBD2. V gave up 7 bases and J gave up 5 bases; unmatched junction bases: 11. The CDR3 loop spans 13 amino acids. In germline, CDR1 is SQVTM, CDR2 ANQGSEA.

The chain is built from TRBV4-3 and TRBJ1-2, with no clear D. The V end was cut by 0 bases, the J end by 3 bases, with 5 bases between. Per the germline V gene, CDR1 is LGHNA and CDR2 is YSLEER. This CDR3 has 13 amino acids. The CDR3 nucleotides are TGCGCCAGCAGCCAAGATACGGACTATGGCTACACCTTC. Translating gives CASSQDTDYGYTF.

The rearrangement joins TRBV4-3 to TRBJ2-5; D not certain. V lost 0 bases and J lost 7, with 15 bases in between. The CDR3 loop spans 15 amino acids. CDR1 and CDR2 from the germline V gene are LGHNA and YSLEER. CDR3 in amino acids: CASSQDPYRLRTQYF. CDR3 in DNA: TGCGCCAGCAGCCAAGACCCCTACCGGTTGAGGACCCAGTACTTC.

The rearrangement uses TRBV29-1 and TRBJ2-7; 8 bases map to TRBD1. From germline, CDR1 is SQVTM and CDR2 ANQGSEA. Germline trimming cut 6 bases from V and 1 base from J; bases unmatched to any gene: 2. The CDR3 consists of 12 residues. This CDR3 is CSVRDRSYEQYV. In nucleotides, the CDR3 is TGCAGCGTCCGGGACAGGTCCTACGAGCAGTACGTC.

This clone was seen more than once but under ten times. This chain uses TRBV21-1 with TRBJ2-7; TRBD1, the table's D call, lacks a check against the DNA. TRBV21-1 is tagged as a pseudogene. The CDR3 runs 12 residues. CDR3 residues: CADQGGPREQYV. CDR3 DNA sequence: TGTGCCGACCAGGGGGGACCTCGCGAGCAGTACGTC.

This clone occurred once. The chain couples TRBV10-3 to TRBJ1-5; TRBD1 aligns across 8 bases. This CDR3 contains 15 residues. The V gene's germline CDR1 is ENHRY and CDR2 SYGVKD. V was pared by 2 bases and J by 9 bases, with 9 bases of the junction left unmatched. This chain's CDR3 is CAISEGTGYQLPQHF. Written as DNA, the CDR3 is TGTGCCATCAGTGAGGGGACAGGCTATCAACTGCCCCAGCATTTT.

This clone turned up a few times. This chain connects TRBV7-2 to TRBJ1-1; the D is unclear. Germline lookup yields CDR1 SGHTA and CDR2 FQGNSA. V lost 4 bases and J lost 1, with 7 bases in between. This CDR3 is built from 13 residues. This chain's CDR3 is CASSWAGNTEAFF. The CDR3 region has the DNA TGTGCCAGCAGCTGGGCCGGGAACACTGAAGCTTTCTTT.

This clone was detected a few times. The DNA of the CDR3 is TGTGCCAGCAGCCAGACAGGAATAAACACTGAAGCTTTCTTT. Residues: CASSQTGINTEAFF. This chain links TRBV7-6 with TRBJ1-1; weak D call: TRBD1 (6 bases). CDR3 size: 14 residues. Looked up from germline, CDR1 is SGHVS and CDR2 is FNYEAQ. V was cut by 5 bases and J by 2 bases, with 12 bases left in between.

The chain uses TRBV4-1 and TRBJ2-1, with D hard to call. This CDR3 comprises 13 residues. V was clipped by 4 bases and J by 7 bases, with 11 bases between them. The germline CDR1 and CDR2 sequences are MGHRA and YSYEKL. CDR3 DNA: TGCGCCAGCAGCCCCTCGGCGAGGAATGAGCAGTTCTTC. Residues: CASSPSARNEQFF.

The V gene is TRBV5-1, the J gene TRBJ2-7; 9 nucleotides match TRBD1. Per germline, CDR1 SGHRS and CDR2 YFSETQ. V dropped 2 bases and J dropped 4; count of bases not matched to a gene: 7. This CDR3 has 15 residues. The CDR3 spells CASSLLGQGAYEQYF. CDR3 bases: TGCGCCAGCAGCTTACTGGGACAGGGCGCTTACGAGCAGTACTTC.

This clone was detected a few times. The chain employs TRBV2 and TRBJ1-5; a possible D gene is TRBD1 (5 bases). CDR1 SNHLY and CDR2 FYNNEI come from the germline V gene. This CDR3 has 12 residues. V was trimmed by 6 bases and J by 4 bases, leaving 7 bases between them. The DNA for the CDR3 is TGTGCCAGCAGCGGACATAATCAGCCCCAGCATTTT. Protein product: CASSGHNQPQHF.

The chain is built from TRBV7-9 and TRBJ1-6; D possibly corresponds to TRBD1 (6 bases). V lost 2 bases, J lost 7 bases, and 12 bases lay in between. CDR1 and CDR2 from the germline V gene are SEHNR and FQNEAQ (reference sequence). The CDR3 consists of 15 residues. CDR3 nucleotide sequence: TGTGCCAGCAGCTTATCAGGGGTGGAGAATTCACCCCTCCACTTT. Translated: CASSLSGVENSPLHF.

V gene TRBV7-3 combines with J gene TRBJ1-5; D gene ambiguous. CDR3 length: 17 amino acids. Germline CDR1 SGHTA, CDR2 FQGTGA. Between the trimmed V and J ends, which lost 5 bases and 2 bases, there was a span of 19 bases. The CDR3 DNA sequence: TGTGCCAGCAGCCCCGAGGGTGGAGGTTTAGGCAATCAGCCCCAGCATTTT. Amino acids: CASSPEGGGLGNQPQHF.

A single count supports this clone. J is TRBJ2-1 and V is TRBV21-1; TRBD1 is taken as the D call from the table, unchecked against the DNA. TRBV21-1 is reported as a pseudogene. The CDR3 loop spans 22 amino acids. The CDR3 protein is CASSKALPARTGGKGSYNEQFF. Written as DNA, the CDR3 is TGTGCCAGCAGCAAAGCGCTTCCCGCCCGGACAGGGGGGAAAGGTAGCTACAATGAGCAGTTCTTC.

The chain links TRBV11-2 to TRBJ1-5; TRBD1 aligns across 7 bases. CDR3 length: 16 residues. Germline CDR1 SGHAT, CDR2 FQNNGV. V lost 0 bases, J lost 3 bases, and 5 bases stayed unmatched. CDR3 residues: CASSLDGRGSNQPQHF. CDR3 sequence (DNA): TGTGCCAGCAGCTTAGATGGCAGGGGGTCCAATCAGCCCCAGCATTTT.

The rearrangement joins TRBV12-5 to TRBJ2-7, with D unresolved. Trimming cost V 0 bases and J 2 bases, with 11 bases left between them. This CDR3 is built from 15 residues. Germline V gene sequence: CDR1 LGHNT, CDR2 FRNRAP. CDR3 region: CASGLVFIQTYEQYV. CDR3 nucleotides: TGTGCTAGTGGTTTGGTATTCATACAGACCTACGAGCAGTACGTC.